These 18 T cell receptor beta chains were sequenced from one sample in a study of blood T cell repertoires in COVID-19. The repertoire was sequenced with immunoSEQ multiplex PCR; TCRdb's copy has only in-frame clones and lacks some. The repertoire includes about 130,000 clones, roughly 80% of them detected once, and about 2.9% sits in the top ten. The sample comprised peripheral blood. These receptors were collected from a woman older than 75 with acute or convalescent COVID-19.

J is TRBJ2-7 and V is TRBV7-8; D uncertain. This CDR3 comprises 15 residues. V was cut by 1 base and J by 2 bases, with 12 bases left in between. The germline V gene has CDR1 SGHVS and CDR2 FQNEAQ. The CDR3 reads CASSLGPGRPYEQYF. CDR3 sequence (DNA): TGTGCCAGCAGCTTAGGACCAGGCAGGCCCTACGAGCAGTACTTC.

The rearrangement joins TRBV9 to TRBJ2-1; the match to TRBD2 covers 9 bases. V was clipped by 0 bases and J by 3 bases; unmatched bases: 4. CDR3 size: 16 residues. Per the germline V gene, CDR1 is SGDLS and CDR2 is YYNGEE. The CDR3 loop is CASSVDGSGGYNEQFF. The CDR3 DNA follows: TGTGCCAGCAGCGTAGATGGTAGCGGGGGCTACAATGAGCAGTTCTTC. Drawing the rest from reference TRBV9 and TRBJ2-1, the complete variable domain is DSGVTQTPKHLITATGQRVTLRCSPRSGDLSVYWYQQSLDQGLQFLIQYYNGEERAKGNILERFSAQQFPDLHSELNLSSLELGDSALYFCASSVDGSGGYNEQFFGPGTRLTVL.

This chain connects TRBV28 to TRBJ2-5; a possible D gene is TRBD2 (7 bases). The CDR3 extends over 15 amino acids. The V and J ends lost 6 bases and 2 bases respectively, with 16 bases between them. Germline CDR1 MDHEN, CDR2 SYDVKM. CDR3 in amino acids: CASRTSRGGQETQYF. In DNA form, the CDR3 reads TGTGCCAGCAGAACCTCGAGGGGGGGGCAAGAGACCCAGTACTTC. The whole variable domain, remainder taken from reference TRBV28 and TRBJ2-5, is DVKVTQSSRYLVKRTGEKVFLECVQDMDHENMFWYRQDPGLGLRLIYFSYDVKMKEKGDIPEGYSVSREKKERFSLILESASTNQTSMYLCASRTSRGGQETQYFGPGTRLLVL.

This clone occurred once. This sequence joins TRBV4-2 and TRBJ1-2; perhaps TRBD1 as D (6 bases). Germline V lookup: CDR1 LGHNA, CDR2 YNFKEQ. The length of the CDR3 is 17 residues. The V gene lost 2 bases and the J gene lost 2 bases, with 18 bases spanning the gap. As DNA, the CDR3 is TGTGCCAGCAGCCAAAAGTGGGGGGAGGGGGAAAACTATGGCTACACCTTC. It is translated as CASSQKWGEGENYGYTF.

The V call is TRBV9, the J call TRBJ1-5; D is possibly TRBD1 (5 bases). The CDR3 sequence is 16 residues long. Trimming cost V 3 bases and J 0 bases, with 13 bases left between them. The germline gives CDR1 SGDLS, CDR2 YYNGEE. In DNA, the CDR3 is TGTGCCAGCAGCGCCCGGGAGACAGCTAGCAATCAGCCCCAGCATTTT. It translates to CASSARETASNQPQHF.

J is TRBJ2-5 and V is TRBV19; 7 bases are a match to TRBD2. Germline V CDR1 and CDR2: LNHDA, SQIVND (reference sequence). V lost 3 bases to trimming and J lost 2 bases; unmatched junction nucleotides: 3. This CDR3 contains 14 residues. The CDR3 DNA follows: TGTGCCAGTAGTATGCTAGCGGAGCAAGAGACCCAGTACTTC. This gives the protein CASSMLAEQETQYF.

The V and J genes are TRBV7-3 and TRBJ1-4, with D tentatively TRBD1 (5 bases). V lost 0 bases to trimming and J lost 5 bases, with 10 bases between them. This CDR3 has 15 residues. The germline gives CDR1 SGHTA, CDR2 FQGTGA. The CDR3 here is CASSLTRDLNEKLFF. As DNA, the CDR3 is TGTGCCAGCAGCTTAACGCGGGACCTGAATGAAAAACTGTTTTTT.

Comments on this clone: This CDR3 is also generated by other DNA sequences in the sample. The chain joins TRBV7-9 to TRBJ1-2; D unresolved. The CDR3 spans 13 residues. Germline values: CDR1 SEHNR, CDR2 FQNEAQ (reference sequence). V was clipped by 4 bases and J by 8 bases, with 14 bases between them. CDR3 sequence reads: CASSSRGSGGYTF. In DNA form, the CDR3 reads TGTGCCAGCAGCTCGCGGGGATCTGGGGGCTACACCTTC.

V gene TRBV19 combines with J gene TRBJ1-5, with D perhaps TRBD1 (6 bases). V shed 0 bases and J shed 3 bases, with 9 bases lying between them. This CDR3 has 15 amino acids. Germline values: CDR1 LNHDA, CDR2 SQIVND (reference sequence). CDR3 amino acids: CASSIDHRDNQPQHF. The CDR3 bases are TGTGCCAGTAGTATAGATCACAGGGACAATCAGCCCCAGCATTTT.

This clone was seen a handful of times. The gene calls are TRBV30 and TRBJ2-7; no clear D. The CDR3 length is 13 residues. In germline, CDR1 is GTSNPN, CDR2 SVGIG (reference sequence). Trimming stripped 1 base from V and 2 bases from J, with 9 bases between. As DNA, the CDR3 is TGTGCCTGGAGTGAAGACATCGCCTACGAGCAGTACTTC. Its protein is CAWSEDIAYEQYF.

This clone was recorded once. V and J are TRBV5-4 and TRBJ2-5, with TRBD2 as a possible D gene (6 bases). CDR1 and CDR2 (germline): SGHNT, YYREEE (reference sequence). The germline V and J ends were trimmed by 4 bases and 2 bases, with 12 bases remaining between them. The CDR3 runs to 14 residues. The CDR3 bases are TGTGCCAGCAGCCGTGAGGCGGGGCAAGAGACCCAGTACTTC. Protein: CASSREAGQETQYF.

V and J are TRBV5-1 and TRBJ1-2; TRBD1 aligns across 8 bases. CDR1 is SGHRS and CDR2 is YFSETQ in the germline V gene. The CDR3 length is 15 residues. The trim removed 4 bases at V and 8 bases at J, leaving 13 bases unmatched. CDR3 in amino acids: CASSQEGQGAGGYTF. The CDR3, as DNA: TGCGCCAGCAGCCAAGAAGGCCAGGGGGCTGGAGGCTACACCTTC. The full variable domain, completed using reference TRBV5-1 and TRBJ1-2, is KAGVTQTPRYLIKTRGQQVTLSCSPISGHRSVSWYQQTPGQGLQFLFEYFSETQRNKGNFPGRFSGRQFSNSRSEMNVSTLELGDSALYLCASSQEGQGAGGYTFGSGTRLTVV.

The chain combines TRBV9 with TRBJ1-2, with unresolved D. The CDR3 runs 15 residues. Trimming left V 3 bases short and J 0 bases short, with 12 bases between. The germline CDR1 and CDR2 sequences are SGDLS and YYNGEE. The CDR3 region is CASSGREIANYGYTF. The CDR3 DNA is TGTGCCAGCAGCGGTCGGGAGATAGCTAACTATGGCTACACCTTC.

V gene TRBV4-3 combines with J gene TRBJ1-6; D not certain. V gave up 0 bases and J gave up 0 bases, with 9 bases separating them. From germline, CDR1 is LGHNA and CDR2 YSLEER. The CDR3 loop spans 17 amino acids. The CDR3 region is CASSQDRYSSYNSPLHF. The DNA for the CDR3 is TGCGCCAGCAGCCAAGATCGGTACAGCTCCTATAATTCACCCCTCCACTTT.

This sequence joins TRBV6-5 and TRBJ1-2, with 9 bases that match TRBD1. The CDR3 consists of 15 residues. Losses at the gene ends were 4 bases for V and 4 bases for J; bases not matched to a gene: 7. The V gene's germline CDR1 is MNHEY and CDR2 SVGAGI. In nucleotides, the CDR3 is TGTGCCAGCAGTTCCCAAGGACAGGGGATCTATGGCTACACCTTC. Translation gives CASSSQGQGIYGYTF.

The rearrangement uses TRBV10-1 and TRBJ1-3; D is unclear. The germline CDR1 and CDR2 sequences are WNHNN and SYGVQD (reference sequence). The length of the CDR3 is 14 residues. V dropped 5 bases and J dropped 2 bases, with 10 bases sitting between them. CDR3 sequence reads: CASSSGSAGNTIYF. DNA of the CDR3: TGCGCCAGCAGTTCTGGTTCGGCTGGAAACACCATATATTTT.

V gene TRBV4-1 combines with J gene TRBJ1-2; weak D call: TRBD1 (5 bases). V was shortened by 4 bases and J by 0 bases, with 21 bases between the two germline ends. Germline V lookup: CDR1 MGHRA, CDR2 YSYEKL. The CDR3 runs 18 residues. In DNA form, the CDR3 reads TGCGCCAGCAGCCCCCCTGCGGGAGACAGAAAGACTAACTATGGCTACACCTTC. It codes for CASSPPAGDRKTNYGYTF.

The chain links TRBV3-1 (or the pseudogene TRBV3-2) to TRBJ2-3; D might be TRBD2 (5 bases). The V gene lost 1 base and the J gene lost 2 bases, with 13 bases spanning the gap. Germline assignment: CDR1 LGHDT and CDR2 YNNKEL (reference sequence). The CDR3 loop spans 16 amino acids. The CDR3: CASSQGERTFTDTQYF. The CDR3 bases are TGTGCCAGCAGCCAAGGAGAGCGGACTTTCACAGATACGCAGTATTTT.